This T cell receptor beta chain was sequenced in a study of T cells after posttransplantation cyclophosphamide. Clones were sequenced by immunoSEQ multiplex PCR, and TCRdb holds only the in-frame ones, with some missing. This sample has 10,000 to 15,000 clones, with about 80% found just once. On this clone: Its antigen is as yet unknown.

Control samples came 1 year after myeloablative marrow transplants with methotrexate plus calcineurin inhibitor. Regarding the study as a whole: Donor CD8+ memory clones often dominated recipient blood repertoires at later times.

V was cut by 5 bases and J by 3 bases, with 8 bases left in between. The CDR3 is 12 amino acids. CDR1 and CDR2 (germline): LNHDA, SQIVND (reference sequence). V and J are TRBV19 and TRBJ2-7, with D possibly being TRBD1 (5 bases). The sequence came from a male patient between 25 and 39 years old who received an allogeneic stem cell transplant from an unrelated donor, was CMV-positive, and had acute GVHD only. Some T cells may be provided by the graft donor. The material sequenced was PBMCs, taken 350 to 400 days after allogeneic stem cell transplant with calcineurin inhibitor and methotrexate. This CDR3 is CASSRDSYEQYF. CDR3 in DNA: TGTGCCAGTAGTCGAGACAGCTACGAGCAGTACTTC.